This T cell receptor (beta chain) comes out of a study of regulatory T cells in long-lasting Graves disease. Described time point: newly diagnosed GD, antithyroid drugs for less than 3 months. The TCR library was prepared using RNA isolated from PBMCs. Germline V gives CDR1 MDHEN, CDR2 SYDVKM. CDR3 size: 17 residues. V was pared by 2 bases and J by 5 bases, with 11 bases of the junction left unmatched. Arm-PCR of CDR3 regions and iRepertoire HTBI primers were the basis on which TCR beta libraries were built. One entry per CDR3 protein, called by TCRdb with MiXCR from the multiplex PCR reads. The data hold roughly 400,000 distinct CDR3 sequences, with about 16% observed a single time. This clonotype was picked up many times. These same records also appear under a second study, on T cells in Graves' hyperthyroidism and ophthalmopathy. This second study notes: A patient was excluded if there was uncontrolled infection, other autoimmune disease, pregnancy or lactation.

The rearrangement uses TRBV28 and TRBJ2-1; TRBD2 matches 8 bases. The sample here was peripheral blood mononuclear cells (PBMCs), taken at new diagnosis, from a patient treated with antithyroid drugs. This clonotype was sampled from a woman between 18 and 30 years old with Graves disease. This chain's CDR3 is CASSLLSPGLGNNEQFF. CDR3 coding DNA: TGTGCCAGCAGTTTACTAAGCCCGGGACTAGGAAACAATGAGCAGTTCTTC. The entire variable domain, with the rest obtained from reference TRBV28 and TRBJ2-1, is as follows: DVKVTQSSRYLVKRTGEKVFLECVQDMDHENMFWYRQDPGLGLRLIYFSYDVKMKEKGDIPEGYSVSREKKERFSLILESASTNQTSMYLCASSLLSPGLGNNEQFFGPGTRLTVL.